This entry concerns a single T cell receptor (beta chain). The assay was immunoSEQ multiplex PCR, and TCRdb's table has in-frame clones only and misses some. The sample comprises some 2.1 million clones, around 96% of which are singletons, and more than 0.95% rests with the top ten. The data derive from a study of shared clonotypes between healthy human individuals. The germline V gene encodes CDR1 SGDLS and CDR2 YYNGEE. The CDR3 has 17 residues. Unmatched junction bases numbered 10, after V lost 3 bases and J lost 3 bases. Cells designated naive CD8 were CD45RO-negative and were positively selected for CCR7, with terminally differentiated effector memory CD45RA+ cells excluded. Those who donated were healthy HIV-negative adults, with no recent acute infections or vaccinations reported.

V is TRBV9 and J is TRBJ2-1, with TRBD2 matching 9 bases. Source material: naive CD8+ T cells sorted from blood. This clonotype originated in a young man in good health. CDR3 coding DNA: TGTGCCAGCAGCGCCCCGTTTAGCGGGAGAGACTACAATGAGCAGTTCTTC. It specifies CASSAPFSGRDYNEQFF.